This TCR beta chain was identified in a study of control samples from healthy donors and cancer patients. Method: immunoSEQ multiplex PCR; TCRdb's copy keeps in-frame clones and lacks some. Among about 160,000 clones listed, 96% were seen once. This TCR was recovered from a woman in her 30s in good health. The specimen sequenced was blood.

CDR3 amino acids: CASSVVPGGNSPLHF. CDR3 DNA sequence: TGTGCCAGCAGCGTAGTGCCGGGTGGGAATTCACCCCTCCACTTT. The chain combines TRBV9 with TRBJ1-6, with no clear D. In germline, CDR1 is SGDLS, CDR2 YYNGEE. The CDR3 has 15 amino acids. V was trimmed by 0 bases and J by 7 bases, leaving 11 bases between them.